The 9 T cell receptor beta chains reported below all come from one sample, sequenced in a study of cytomegalovirus exposure and HLA in healthy donors. In the PCR, 60 Vbeta and 13 Jbeta primers were used. The assay was immunoSEQ multiplex PCR, and TCRdb's table has in-frame clones only and misses some. Altogether roughly 73,000 clones are present, around three quarters being singletons, with the ten largest covering around 3%. Sequences were obtained from PBMCs. The receptors were sampled from a man in his forties in good health and CMV-seronegative.

V usage is TRBV27 and J usage is TRBJ2-3; 7 bases match TRBD1. Losses at the gene ends were 6 bases for V and 4 bases for J; bases not matched to a gene: 7. The CDR3 spans 14 residues. Per germline, CDR1 MNHEY and CDR2 SMNVEV (reference sequence). CDR3 in amino acids: CASSNRGGADTQYF. The CDR3 nucleotides are TGTGCCAGCAGCAACAGGGGCGGCGCAGATACGCAGTATTTT.

The chain combines TRBV19 with TRBJ1-2; perhaps TRBD1 as D (6 bases). This CDR3 comprises 14 residues. The V gene lost 3 bases and the J gene lost 5 bases, with 13 bases spanning the gap. Germline V gene sequence: CDR1 LNHDA, CDR2 SQIVND (reference sequence). The CDR3 spells CASSIWTAGYGYTF. The CDR3 DNA reads as TGTGCCAGTAGTATCTGGACAGCAGGATATGGCTACACCTTC.

The chain couples TRBV18 to TRBJ1-4, with TRBD1 matching over 7 bases. In germline, CDR1 is KGHSH, CDR2 LQKENI. The CDR3 is 17 amino acids. J gave up 7 bases and V 1 base, and 12 bases lay outside the gene matches. For the CDR3, the DNA is TGTGCCAGCTCACCACGGCAATCAGGGGGTGGTACTGAAAAACTGTTTTTT. This codes for CASSPRQSGGGTEKLFF.

The chain has TRBV28 and TRBJ1-5; D is ambiguous. The CDR3 extends over 13 amino acids. Germline V gene data show CDR1 as MDHEN and CDR2 as SYDVKM. V was cut by 6 bases and J by 6 bases, with 12 bases left in between. The CDR3 spells CASSYEGIQPQHF. Here the CDR3 DNA reads TGTGCCAGCAGCTATGAGGGAATTCAGCCCCAGCATTTT.

V gene TRBV5-4 combines with J gene TRBJ1-1; 8 bases map to TRBD1. CDR1 and CDR2 from the germline V gene are SGHNT and YYREEE (reference sequence). V gave up 3 bases and J gave up 5 bases; unmatched junction bases: 9. CDR3 length: 15 residues. CDR3 coding DNA: TGTGCCAGCAGCTCGGCACAGGGGGGGAGGACTGAAGCTTTCTTT. Protein sequence: CASSSAQGGRTEAFF.

This clone was seen more than once but under ten times. The V and J genes are TRBV2 and TRBJ2-5; D remains unclear. This CDR3 spans 10 amino acids. V lost 11 bases to trimming and J lost 5 bases, with 9 bases between them. The germline V gene has CDR1 SNHLY and CDR2 FYNNEI. For the CDR3, the DNA is TGTGCCTCGGGTAGGGAGACCCAGTACTTC. This encodes CASGRETQYF.

This clone occurred a few times. The chain has TRBV2 and TRBJ1-1, with 7 positions matching TRBD1. The trim removed 7 bases at V and 0 bases at J, leaving 5 bases unmatched. This CDR3 region has 14 residues. Germline V lookup: CDR1 SNHLY, CDR2 FYNNEI. CDR3 sequence (DNA): TGTGCCAGCAAGGGACAGTACATGAACACTGAAGCTTTCTTT. Its protein product is CASKGQYMNTEAFF. The whole variable domain, filled in from reference TRBV2 and TRBJ1-1, reads EPEVTQTPSHQVTQMGQEVILRCVPISNHLYFYWYRQILGQKVEFLVSFYNNEISEKSEIFDDQFSVERPDGSNFTLKIRSTKLEDSAMYFCASKGQYMNTEAFFGQGTRLTVV.

The chain joins TRBV27 to TRBJ2-7; 8 bases are shared with TRBD1. The CDR3 runs to 15 residues. Germline-derived CDR1 and CDR2 are MNHEY and SMNVEV (reference sequence). With 8 bases clipped from V and 4 bases from J, the junction kept 13 bases outside the gene matches. CDR3 in DNA: TGTGCCAGCCAGCACACGGACAGGGCACGATACGAGCAGTACTTC. Its protein is CASQHTDRARYEQYF.

This clone was counted between two and nine times. This CDR3 is CASSLEGVGGNTIYF. CDR3 nucleotide sequence: TGTGCCAGCAGCTTGGAGGGGGTGGGCGGAAACACCATATATTTT. The rearrangement joins TRBV5-4 to TRBJ1-3, with a weak D call TRBD1 (6 bases). CDR3 size: 15 residues. Per germline, CDR1 SGHNT and CDR2 YYREEE (reference sequence). V was pared by 0 bases and J by 4 bases, with 11 bases between.